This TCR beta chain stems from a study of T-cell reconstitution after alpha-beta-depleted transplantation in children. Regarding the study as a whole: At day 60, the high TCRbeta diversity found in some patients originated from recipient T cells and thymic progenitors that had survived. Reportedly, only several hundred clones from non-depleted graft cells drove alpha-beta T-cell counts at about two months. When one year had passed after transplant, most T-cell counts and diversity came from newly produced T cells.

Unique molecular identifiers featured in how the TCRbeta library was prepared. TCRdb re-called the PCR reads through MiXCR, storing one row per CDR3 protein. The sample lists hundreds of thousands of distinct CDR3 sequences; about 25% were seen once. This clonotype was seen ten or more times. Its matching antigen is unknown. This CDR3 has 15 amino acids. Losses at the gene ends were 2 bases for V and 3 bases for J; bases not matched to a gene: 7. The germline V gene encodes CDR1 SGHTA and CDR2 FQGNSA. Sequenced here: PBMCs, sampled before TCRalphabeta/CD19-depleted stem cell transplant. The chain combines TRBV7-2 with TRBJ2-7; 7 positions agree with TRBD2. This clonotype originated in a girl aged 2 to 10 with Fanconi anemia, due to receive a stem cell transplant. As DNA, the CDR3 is TGTGCCAGCAGCTTACGGTCTAGCGGCGACTACGAGCAGTACTTC. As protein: CASSLRSSGDYEQYF.